This T cell receptor beta chain stems from a study of STAT5B mutations in CD4+ large granular lymphocyte leukemia. Study details: The CDR3 'QG' motif was associated with a particular HLA allele among healthy donors. Findings and caveats of the study: Roughly 27% of private leukemic clonotypes occurred rarely in other patients' non-leukemic repertoires. 8/27 top patient clones versus 2/35 control clones were TRBV06-family.

This table comes from immunoSEQ multiplex PCR, and its TCRdb copy is limited to in-frame clones, with some not included. The table has around 31,000 clones, roughly 72% seen once; the top ten hold less than 2.5%. V was shortened by 1 base and J by 4 bases, with 11 bases between the two germline ends. Germline values: CDR1 SGHTA, CDR2 FQGNSA. The CDR3 spans 15 residues. Concerning this clone itself: Its antigen remains unknown.

Sequencing was done on a sample of CD4+ T cells from blood buffy coats. This TCR derives from a human donor in good health. This chain links TRBV7-2 with TRBJ2-1; D remains unclear. CDR3 loop: CASSLVGNTYNEQFF. CDR3 nucleotides: TGTGCCAGCAGCTTAGTCGGCAACACTTACAATGAGCAGTTCTTC.